The text below deals with one TCR beta chain. What it binds is unknown. This specimen belongs to a study of cytomegalovirus exposure and HLA in healthy donors. V dropped 0 bases and J dropped 1; count of bases not matched to a gene: 6. Germline V CDR1 and CDR2: SGHRS, YFSETQ. This CDR3 has 16 residues. The PCR contained 60 Vbeta and 13 Jbeta primers. Some clones are missing from TCRdb's copy, which holds only in-frame ones; the method was immunoSEQ multiplex PCR. The sample comprises over 150,000 clones, 60% to 85% of which are singletons, and about 4% rests with the top ten. Findings and limits, study-wide: When the data were analyzed later, several of the most significant clusters appeared to be linked to common viral pathogens.

This TCR was recovered from a woman in her 40s in good health and CMV-seronegative. The sample comprised PBMCs. The rearrangement uses TRBV5-1 and TRBJ2-7; 8 positions agree with TRBD2. The CDR3 here is CASSLGGSGVSYEQYF. DNA of the CDR3: TGCGCCAGCAGCTTGGGGGGTAGCGGGGTATCCTACGAGCAGTACTTC.